These 10 T cell receptor beta chains share one sample of origin, sequenced in a study of T cells in Graves' hyperthyroidism and ophthalmopathy. RNA transcripts provided the source from which TCR beta CDR3 regions were amplified. During a first-round RT-PCR of the TCR CDR3, the HTBI primer set was used. Via MiXCR, TCRdb re-called the multiplex PCR reads, giving one row per CDR3 protein. Of some 720,000 distinct CDR3 sequences detected, less than 20% appear once; the ten largest clones hold 8.4%. The sequenced sample consisted of blood. Receptors were obtained from a man in his late teens or twenties with Graves' hyperthyroidism.

This clonotype has a handful of counts. The chain has TRBV6-1 and TRBJ2-1; D might be TRBD2 (6 bases). The CDR3 is 16 residues long. Germline values: CDR1 MNHNS, CDR2 SASEGT. Trimming stripped 6 bases from V and 0 bases from J, with 15 bases between. Here the CDR3 DNA reads TGTGCCAGCAGAAGGAAGCGGGCCCCCTCCTACAATGAGCAGTTCTTC. It translates to CASRRKRAPSYNEQFF.

This clonotype has a count of ten or more. The chain has TRBV3-1 and TRBJ2-1, with D perhaps TRBD1 or TRBD2 (6 bases each). This CDR3 spans 14 amino acids. The V end lost 2 bases, the J end lost 9 bases, and 14 bases lay between the germline ends. The germline CDR1 and CDR2 sequences are LGHDT and YNNKEL (reference sequence). The CDR3 sequence: CASSQMEGGAEQFF. The DNA for the CDR3 is TGTGCCAGCAGCCAAATGGAGGGGGGCGCTGAGCAGTTCTTC.

This clonotype appeared a single time. This chain joins TRBV3-1 and TRBJ2-7; D unresolved. The J call may be in error: the DNA end matches TRBJ2-1 better. The CDR3 length is 15 residues. The V gene's germline CDR1 is LGHDT and CDR2 YNNKEL (reference sequence). Here the CDR3 reads CASSQGRFISYEQFF. In DNA form, the CDR3 reads TGTGCCAGCAGCCAAGGGCGGTTTATCTCCTACGAGCAGTTCTTC.

V is TRBV16 and J is TRBJ2-1, with 8 bases aligning to TRBD1. V lost 3 bases and J lost 6; bases outside the gene matches: 4. This CDR3 comprises 14 residues. Germline loops: CDR1 KGHSY, CDR2 FQNENV. For the CDR3, the DNA is TGTGCCAGCAGCCATTCGACAGGGGTCAATGAGCAGTTCTTC. It yields the protein CASSHSTGVNEQFF.

This clonotype was seen at least ten times. The V gene is TRBV29-1, the J gene TRBJ2-7, with a tentative D call TRBD1 (6 bases). Germline-derived CDR1 and CDR2 are SQVTM and ANQGSEA. V was cut by 0 bases and J by 6 bases, with 12 bases left in between. This CDR3 has 13 amino acids. Here the CDR3 reads CSVEEWQGSEQYF. CDR3 in DNA: TGCAGCGTTGAAGAATGGCAGGGGTCCGAGCAGTACTTC.

This clonotype has ten or more counts. The rearrangement links TRBV2 to TRBJ1-5, with D perhaps matching TRBD1 (6 bases). CDR1 is SNHLY and CDR2 is FYNNEI in the germline V gene. Trimming stripped 4 bases from V and 7 bases from J, with 14 bases between. The CDR3 has 14 residues. The DNA of the CDR3 is TGTGCCAGCAGTGGGTCCGGGGGCGTCCAGCCCCAGCATTTT. This sequence encodes CASSGSGGVQPQHF.

This clonotype was found many times. CDR3 in amino acids: CASSPLAGEAEQYF. CDR3 DNA sequence: TGTGCCAGCAGTCCTCTGGCGGGAGAGGCCGAGCAGTACTTC. The V and J genes are TRBV12-3 or TRBV12-4 and TRBJ2-7; 7 bases are a match to TRBD2. Trimming cost V 5 bases and J 6 bases; bases outside gene matches: 10. CDR3 length: 14 amino acids.

This clonotype was counted a few times. The rearrangement links TRBV6-4 to TRBJ2-2; a possible D gene is TRBD2 (6 bases). The V gene lost 4 bases and the J gene lost 2 bases, with 11 bases spanning the gap. CDR3 size: 15 residues. The germline gives CDR1 MRHNA, CDR2 SNTAGT. The CDR3 DNA is TGTGCCAGCAGTGTACTAGCAGATAACACCGGGGAGCTGTTTTTT. This sequence encodes CASSVLADNTGELFF.

The V gene is TRBV4-1, the J gene TRBJ1-4; a possible D gene is TRBD1 (5 bases). Trimming shortened V by 4 bases and J by 8 bases, and 17 bases separated the two germline ends. CDR1 and CDR2 (germline): MGHRA, YSYEKL. The CDR3 is 15 amino acids. The CDR3 here is CASSPIGVPSEKLFF. In DNA, the CDR3 is TGCGCCAGCAGCCCAATAGGGGTCCCTAGCGAAAAACTGTTTTTT.

The chain joins TRBV28 to TRBJ1-6, with D unresolved. CDR1 is MDHEN, CDR2 SYDVKM, per germline. CDR3 length: 16 residues. Trimming removed 2 bases from V and 0 bases from J, with 8 bases in between. CDR3 protein: CASSLKTSSYNSPLHF. In DNA, the CDR3 is TGTGCCAGCAGTTTAAAGACGAGCTCCTATAATTCACCCCTCCACTTT.